Given below is one T cell receptor beta chain in context. Germline V gene lookup returns CDR1 SGHRS and CDR2 YFSETQ. The V gene lost 0 bases and the J gene lost 0 bases, with 15 bases spanning the gap. CDR3 size: 17 residues. Profiled with immunoSEQ multiplex PCR; TCRdb holds only in-frame clones, not every one. The sample lists 210,000 or so clones, around 84% occurring once. These data originate in a study of blood T cell repertoires in COVID-19. Study-wide context: Whether acute or convalescent, the COVID-19 samples came from the United States, Italy and Spain.

V gene TRBV5-1 combines with J gene TRBJ1-1; possibly TRBD1 for D (6 bases). The sequence was collected from a human donor in a cohort sampled during active COVID-19. Sequenced sample: peripheral blood. CDR3 bases: TGCGCCAGCAGCTTGGAGGGGCAGGGGCTGGTGAACACTGAAGCTTTCTTT. It codes for CASSLEGQGLVNTEAFF. Based on the CDR3 plus reference TRBV5-1 and TRBJ1-1, the full variable domain is KAGVTQTPRYLIKTRGQQVTLSCSPISGHRSVSWYQQTPGQGLQFLFEYFSETQRNKGNFPGRFSGRQFSNSRSEMNVSTLELGDSALYLCASSLEGQGLVNTEAFFGQGTRLTVV.